This TCR beta chain was recorded in a study of blood T cell repertoires in COVID-19 (dated by TCRdb to the early 2020s). Study-level background: Collaborator samples came from the United States, Italy and Spain and covered acute and convalescent phases of COVID-19. The prospective study material was composed of cDNA or gDNA derived from T cells, B-cell-depleted T cells, or PBMCs. The dataset comprised deeply sampled blood TCRbeta repertoires from subjects exposed to, actively infected with, or recovered from COVID-19. A freely available public database, intended as a resource for researchers studying the immune response to SARS-CoV-2, is where the repertoires were released. The samples were drawn from two sources: the first 160 participants of the ongoing ImmuneRACE study, and approximately 1,300 subjects contributed by 6 global collaborators. Nearly every sample came with metadata listing a de-identified subject ID, COVID-19 status, age in years and sex. Where available, HLA class I and class II types were obtained from metadata supplied by the sample provider rather than from assay-based typing. Study-wide conclusions, independent of this receptor: Clinical and demographic metadata were provided uncurated, with the amount varying by source and participant.

Another Seattle source contributed samples from volunteer blood donors who had recovered from COVID-19. Each collaborating institution followed its own protocols to collect whole blood in K2EDTA tubes. Collaborator samples were shipped for TCRbeta analysis as frozen whole blood, isolated PBMCs, or DNA extracted from either sample type. The trim is 2 bases for V and 7 bases for J, with a gap of 15 bases between the germline ends. The germline V gene gives CDR1 as SGHDT and CDR2 as YYEEEE. The CDR3 goes from the cysteine to the phenylalanine over 14 residues. Just the 42-base CDR3 DNA is kept, in frame starting at base 1. Of note for this clone: It lacks a known antigen. No quality values exist for individual bases; no much larger clone is one base distant.

TCRbeta CDR3 regions were amplified from genomic DNA by means of the immunoSEQ Assay, a bias-controlled multiplex PCR. The source study handled its data this way. Nucleated cell counts per sample were estimated from amplification of reference gene primers within the assay. To quantify the absolute abundance of each unique TCRbeta CDR3 rearrangement, sequence reads were collapsed and filtered. For each sample, productive Simpson clonality was calculated as the square root of Simpson's diversity index over productive rearrangements. In TCRdb, the immuneACCESS table is reduced to in-frame sequences with V and J assigned. These tables do not hold every clone; where another copy was compared, an unresolved V gene accounts for under half, and the others remain unexplained. V, J and clone size derive from that table, while D and trimming were established from the DNA sequence. The sample yields more than 300,000 clones; 70% to 90% were counted once. The biggest ten clones account for under 8% of the sample.

This sequence uses TRBV5-6 and TRBJ1-2; TRBD1 is a possible D gene, resting on 5 matching bases. What was sequenced was peripheral blood. The receptor's source is a man between 18 and 29 years old who had recovered from COVID-19. CDR3 loop: CASSFGQGNFGYTF. In nucleotides, the sequence is TGTGCCAGCAGCTTTGGGCAGGGAAATTTTGGCTACACCTTC.